This T cell receptor (beta chain) derives from a study of PD-L1 blockade in urothelial cancer. Study at large: Male sex and bladder-origin urothelial cancer were recorded for about 90% of the roughly 29 patients.

Libraries were prepared by immunoSEQ multiplex PCR; TCRdb keeps only in-frame clonotypes and omits some of them. The sample includes about 88,000 clones, roughly 90% of them seen just once. Each individual provided 1 to 8 samples (taken pretreatment and on-treatment). Study-level results: Below-median pretreatment blood TCR clonality was a predictor of better survival.

Concerning this clone: Its antigen is unidentified.

The CDR3 spans 14 residues. Germline V CDR1 and CDR2: MGHRA, YSYEKL. Trimming shortened V by 3 bases and J by 8 bases, and 14 bases separated the two germline ends. The receptor's source is a man aged 55 to 69 with urothelial cancer. This sample comprised PBMCs, obtained around atezolizumab (anti-PD-L1) treatment. This chain joins TRBV4-1 and TRBJ2-1; tentative D call: TRBD1 (6 bases). CDR3: CASSHSGARDEQFF. The CDR3 DNA reads TGCGCCAGCAGCCATTCAGGGGCTAGGGATGAGCAGTTCTTC.